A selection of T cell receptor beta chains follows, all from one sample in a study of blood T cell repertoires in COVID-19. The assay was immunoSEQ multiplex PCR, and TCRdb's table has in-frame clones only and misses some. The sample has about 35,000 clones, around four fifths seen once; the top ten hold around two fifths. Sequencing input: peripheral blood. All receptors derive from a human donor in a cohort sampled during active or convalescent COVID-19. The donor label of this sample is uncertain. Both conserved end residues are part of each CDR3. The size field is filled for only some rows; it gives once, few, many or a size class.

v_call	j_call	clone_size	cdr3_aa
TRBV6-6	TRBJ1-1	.	CASSTPQIMNTEAFF
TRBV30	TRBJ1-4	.	CAWSVEPSGGKLFF
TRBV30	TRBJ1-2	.	CAWSPQLANYGYTF
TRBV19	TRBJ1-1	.	CASSRLQGARTEAFF
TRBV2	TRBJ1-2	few	CASRVGTSEGGYTF
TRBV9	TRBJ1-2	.	CASSVATARYGYTF
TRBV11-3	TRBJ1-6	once	CASSSHRGGSPLHF
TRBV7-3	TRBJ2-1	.	CASSLRGRARNEQFF
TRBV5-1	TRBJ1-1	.	CASSLAQSFEAFF
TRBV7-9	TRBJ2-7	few	CASSLLGAHPYEQYF
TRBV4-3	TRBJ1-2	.	CASSQALPPVSYTF
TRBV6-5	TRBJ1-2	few	CASRTSTGNYGYTF
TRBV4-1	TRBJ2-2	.	CASSQVTGSSGELFF
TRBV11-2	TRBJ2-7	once	CASSLGNGQGHEQYF
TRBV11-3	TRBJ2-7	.	CASSPGLSYEQYF
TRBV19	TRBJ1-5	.	CASSQGNSNQPQHF
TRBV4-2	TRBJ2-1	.	CASSQAETGGGLSYNEQFF
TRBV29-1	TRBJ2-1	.	CSAMDRTSSYNEQFF
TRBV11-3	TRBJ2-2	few	CASSLGRRTGELFF
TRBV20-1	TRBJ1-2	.	CSADNNYGYTF
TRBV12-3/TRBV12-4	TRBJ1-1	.	CASSIQRNTEAFF
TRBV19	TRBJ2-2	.	CASSIRGDGELFF
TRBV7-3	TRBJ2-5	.	CASGGSFGETQYF
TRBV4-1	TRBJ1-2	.	CASSQETPPAGGYTF
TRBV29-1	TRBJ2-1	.	CSVRSGPTYNEQFF
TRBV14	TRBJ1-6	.	CASSQDEQGWNSPLHF
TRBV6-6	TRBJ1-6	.	CASSSSGRQADSPLHF
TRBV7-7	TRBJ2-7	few	CASSPKTSGMAEQYF
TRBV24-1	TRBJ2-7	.	CATSDSTMGAGYEQYF
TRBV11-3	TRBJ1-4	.	CASSPRQGATNEKLFF
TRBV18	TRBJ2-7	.	CASSPQGSGGSYEQYF
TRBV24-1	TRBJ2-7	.	CATSDSGAGRAEQYF
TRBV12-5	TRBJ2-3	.	CASSLQGSTDTQYF
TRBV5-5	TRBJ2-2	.	CASRKTSNTGELFF
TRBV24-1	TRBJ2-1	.	CATSESRTREQFF
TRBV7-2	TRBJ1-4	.	CASRDQGAGEKLFF
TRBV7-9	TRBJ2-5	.	CASSSRTSGKETQYF
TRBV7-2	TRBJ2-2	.	CASSLDATTGELFF
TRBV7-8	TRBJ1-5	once	CASSLGPGQGGNQPQHF
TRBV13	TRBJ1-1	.	CASSLPSGEAFF
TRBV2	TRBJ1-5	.	CASSELQGAQPQHF
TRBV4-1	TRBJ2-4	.	CASSQVQDGGGAKNIQYF
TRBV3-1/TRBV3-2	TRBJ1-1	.	CASSRQGEAFF
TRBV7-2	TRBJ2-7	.	CASSLTRNEQYF
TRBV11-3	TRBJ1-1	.	CASSPGGPEAFF
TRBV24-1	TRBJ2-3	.	CATAGTGLIDTQYF
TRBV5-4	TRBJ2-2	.	CASSFSGSGTGELFF
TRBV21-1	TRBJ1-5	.	CASTLTGSEPQHF
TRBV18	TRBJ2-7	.	CASSPQEGTGGYEQYF
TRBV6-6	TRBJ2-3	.	CASIGLAGPTDTQYF
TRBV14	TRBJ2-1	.	CASSQDRQGFNNEQFF
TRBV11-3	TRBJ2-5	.	CASSLTGSETQYF
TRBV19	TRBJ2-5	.	CASSTEETQYF
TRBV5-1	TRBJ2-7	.	CASSLATGPDYEQYF
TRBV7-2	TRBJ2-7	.	CASSLGTSGTGYEQYF